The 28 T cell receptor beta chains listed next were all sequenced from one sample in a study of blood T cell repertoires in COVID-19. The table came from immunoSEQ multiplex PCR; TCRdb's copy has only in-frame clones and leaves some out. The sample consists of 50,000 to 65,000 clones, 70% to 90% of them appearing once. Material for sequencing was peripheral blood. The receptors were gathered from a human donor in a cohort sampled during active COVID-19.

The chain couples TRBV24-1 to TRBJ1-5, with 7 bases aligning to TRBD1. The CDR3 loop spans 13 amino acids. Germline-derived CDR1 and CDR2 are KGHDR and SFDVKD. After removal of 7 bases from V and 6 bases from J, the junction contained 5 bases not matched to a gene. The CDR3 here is CATSHRGGQPQHF. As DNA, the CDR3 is TGTGCCACCAGCCACAGGGGTGGTCAGCCCCAGCATTTT.

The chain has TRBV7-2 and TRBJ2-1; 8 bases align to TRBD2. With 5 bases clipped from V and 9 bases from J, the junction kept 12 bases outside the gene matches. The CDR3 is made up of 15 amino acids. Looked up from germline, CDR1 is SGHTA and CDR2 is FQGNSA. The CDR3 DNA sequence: TGTGCCAGCAGCCCCAATAATAACGGGAGGGGTGAGCAGTTCTTC. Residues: CASSPNNNGRGEQFF.

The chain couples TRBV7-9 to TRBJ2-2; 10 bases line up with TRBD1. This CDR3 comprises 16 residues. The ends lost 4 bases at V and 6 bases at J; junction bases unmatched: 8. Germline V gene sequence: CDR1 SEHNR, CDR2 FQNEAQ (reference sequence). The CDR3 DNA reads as TGTGCCAGCAGCTATAAAGGGACAGGGGTAGCCGGGGAGCTGTTTTTT. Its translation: CASSYKGTGVAGELFF.

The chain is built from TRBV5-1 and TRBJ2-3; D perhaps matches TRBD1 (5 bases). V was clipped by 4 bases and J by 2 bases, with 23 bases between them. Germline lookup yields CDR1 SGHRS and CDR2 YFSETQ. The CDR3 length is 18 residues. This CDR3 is CASSPGASSHPTTDTQYF. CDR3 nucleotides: TGCGCCAGCAGCCCTGGGGCCAGTAGCCACCCGACCACAGATACGCAGTATTTT.

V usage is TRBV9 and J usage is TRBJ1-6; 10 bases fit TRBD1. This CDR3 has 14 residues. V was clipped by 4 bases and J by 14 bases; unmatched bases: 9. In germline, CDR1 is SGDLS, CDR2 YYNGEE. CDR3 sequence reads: CASSTGTGDSALHF. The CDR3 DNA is TGTGCCAGCAGCACCGGGACAGGGGATTCGGCCCTCCACTTT.

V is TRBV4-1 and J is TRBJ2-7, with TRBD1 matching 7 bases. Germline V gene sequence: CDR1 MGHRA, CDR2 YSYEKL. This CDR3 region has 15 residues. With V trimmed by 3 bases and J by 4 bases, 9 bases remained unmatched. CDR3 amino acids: CASSHAGTEVYEQYF. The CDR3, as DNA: TGCGCCAGCAGCCATGCCGGGACAGAGGTTTACGAGCAGTACTTC.

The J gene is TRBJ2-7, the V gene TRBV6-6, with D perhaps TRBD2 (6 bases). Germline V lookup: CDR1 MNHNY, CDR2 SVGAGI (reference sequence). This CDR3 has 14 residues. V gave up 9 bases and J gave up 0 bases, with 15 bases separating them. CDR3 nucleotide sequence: TGTGCCAGTAGGGAGGACATACTCTCCTACGAGCAGTACTTC. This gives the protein CASREDILSYEQYF.

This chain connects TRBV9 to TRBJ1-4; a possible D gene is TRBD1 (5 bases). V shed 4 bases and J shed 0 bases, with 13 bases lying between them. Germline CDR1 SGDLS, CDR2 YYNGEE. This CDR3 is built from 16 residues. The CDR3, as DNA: TGTGCCAGCAGCCCTTCGCAGGGTTCAACTAATGAAAAACTGTTTTTT. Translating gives CASSPSQGSTNEKLFF.

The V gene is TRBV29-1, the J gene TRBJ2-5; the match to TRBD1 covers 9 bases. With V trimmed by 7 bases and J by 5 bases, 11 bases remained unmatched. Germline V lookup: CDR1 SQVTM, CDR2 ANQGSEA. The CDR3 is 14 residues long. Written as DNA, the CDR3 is TGCAGCGCTCGGGACAGGGCGGCCTCCGAGACCCAGTACTTC. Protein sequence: CSARDRAASETQYF. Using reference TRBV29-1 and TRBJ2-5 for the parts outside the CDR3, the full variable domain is SAVISQKPSRDICQRGTSLTIQCQVDSQVTMMFWYRQQPGQSLTLIATANQGSEATYESGFVIDKFPISRPNLTFSTLTVSNMSPEDSSIYLCSARDRAASETQYFGPGTRLLVL.

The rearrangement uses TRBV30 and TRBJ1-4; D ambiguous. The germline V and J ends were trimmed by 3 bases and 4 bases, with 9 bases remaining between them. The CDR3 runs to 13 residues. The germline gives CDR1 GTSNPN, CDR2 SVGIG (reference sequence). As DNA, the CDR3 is TGTGCCTGGAGCGCGAGTTATAATGAAAAACTGTTTTTT. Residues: CAWSASYNEKLFF.

The CDR3 coding sequence is TGCGCCAGCAGCACCGCGGTTACCGGGGAGCTGTTTTTT. Its translation: CASSTAVTGELFF. The chain joins TRBV5-1 to TRBJ2-2; no clear D. Germline loops: CDR1 SGHRS, CDR2 YFSETQ. The CDR3 totals 13 residues. Trimming shortened V by 4 bases and J by 5 bases, and 9 bases separated the two germline ends.

In DNA, the CDR3 is TGTGCCAGCAGCTTAGACGGGATTCTCACGTCCTCAAGCGGCTACACCTTC. Translation: CASSLDGILTSSSGYTF. The chain combines TRBV7-9 with TRBJ1-2; D not resolved. Trimming removed 1 base at V and 8 bases at J, with 23 bases between. Per the germline V gene, CDR1 is SEHNR and CDR2 is FQNEAQ (reference sequence). CDR3 size: 17 residues. The entire variable domain, with the rest obtained from reference TRBV7-9 and TRBJ1-2, is as follows: DTGVSQNPRHKITKRGQNVTFRCDPISEHNRLYWYRQTLGQGPEFLTYFQNEAQLEKSRLLSDRFSAERPKGSFSTLEIQRTEQGDSAMYLCASSLDGILTSSSGYTFGSGTRLTVV.

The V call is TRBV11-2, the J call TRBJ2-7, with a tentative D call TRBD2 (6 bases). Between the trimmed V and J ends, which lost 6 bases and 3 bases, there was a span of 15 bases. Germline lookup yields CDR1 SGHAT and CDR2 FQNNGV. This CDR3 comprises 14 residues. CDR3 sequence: CASRRGGRSYEQYF. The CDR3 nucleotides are TGTGCCAGCAGGCGGGGTGGGCGGAGCTACGAGCAGTACTTC.

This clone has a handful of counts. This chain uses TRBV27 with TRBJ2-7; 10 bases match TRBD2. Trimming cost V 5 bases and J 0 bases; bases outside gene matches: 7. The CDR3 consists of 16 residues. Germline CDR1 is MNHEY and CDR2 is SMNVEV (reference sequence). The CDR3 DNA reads TGTGCCAGCAGTAGATGGACTAGCGGTAGCTCCTACGAGCAGTACTTC. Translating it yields CASSRWTSGSSYEQYF.

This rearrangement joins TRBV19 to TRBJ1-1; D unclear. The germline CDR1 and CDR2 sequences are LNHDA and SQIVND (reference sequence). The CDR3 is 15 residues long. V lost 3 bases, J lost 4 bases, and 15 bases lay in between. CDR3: CASSMEWGGGTEAFF. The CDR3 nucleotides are TGTGCCAGTAGTATGGAGTGGGGAGGCGGCACTGAAGCTTTCTTT.

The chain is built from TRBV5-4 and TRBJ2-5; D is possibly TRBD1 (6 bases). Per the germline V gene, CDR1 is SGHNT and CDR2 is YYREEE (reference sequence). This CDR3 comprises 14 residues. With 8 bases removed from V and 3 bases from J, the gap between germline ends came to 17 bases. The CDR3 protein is CASQQGWTEETQYF. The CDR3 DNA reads TGTGCCAGTCAGCAAGGGTGGACAGAAGAGACCCAGTACTTC.

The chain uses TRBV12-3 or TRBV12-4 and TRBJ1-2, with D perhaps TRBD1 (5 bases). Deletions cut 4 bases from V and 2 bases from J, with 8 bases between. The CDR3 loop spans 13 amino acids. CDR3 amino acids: CASSSGGNYGYTF. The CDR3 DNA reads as TGTGCCAGCAGTTCTGGGGGGAACTATGGCTACACCTTC.

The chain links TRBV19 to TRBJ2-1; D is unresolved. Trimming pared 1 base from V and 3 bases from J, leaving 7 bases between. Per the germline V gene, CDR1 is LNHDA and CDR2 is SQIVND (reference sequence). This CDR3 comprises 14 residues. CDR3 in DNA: TGTGCCAGTAGTATAGTTTCCAGCTACAATGAGCAGTTCTTC. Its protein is CASSIVSSYNEQFF.

The CDR3: CASSLGGPRNEQFF. The CDR3 DNA reads as TGTGCCAGCAGCTTAGGCGGGCCACGCAATGAGCAGTTCTTC. The chain has TRBV11-3 and TRBJ2-1; weak D call: TRBD2 (5 bases). Germline assignment: CDR1 SGHNT and CDR2 YENEEA. The CDR3 is 14 residues long. V was cut by 1 base and J by 6 bases, with 10 bases left in between.

In DNA form, the CDR3 reads TGTGCCAGCAGCGCGCTAGCGGAGCCCACAGATACGCAGTATTTT. This codes for CASSALAEPTDTQYF. The rearrangement links TRBV9 to TRBJ2-3; 7 bases are a match to TRBD2. Germline CDR1 SGDLS, CDR2 YYNGEE. V dropped 3 bases and J dropped 2; count of bases not matched to a gene: 6. The CDR3 spans 15 residues.

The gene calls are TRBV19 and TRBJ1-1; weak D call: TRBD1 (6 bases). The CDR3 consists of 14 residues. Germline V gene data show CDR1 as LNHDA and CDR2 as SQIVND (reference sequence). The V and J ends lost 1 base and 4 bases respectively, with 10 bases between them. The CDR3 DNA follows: TGTGCCAGTAGTATAGGCTACAGGGTCACTGAAGCTTTCTTT. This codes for CASSIGYRVTEAFF.

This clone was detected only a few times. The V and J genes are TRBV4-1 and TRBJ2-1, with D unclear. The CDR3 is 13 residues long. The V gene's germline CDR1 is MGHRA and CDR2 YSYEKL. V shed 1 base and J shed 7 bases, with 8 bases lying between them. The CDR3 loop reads CASSQAVVNEQFF. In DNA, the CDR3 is TGCGCCAGCAGCCAAGCGGTGGTGAATGAGCAGTTCTTC.

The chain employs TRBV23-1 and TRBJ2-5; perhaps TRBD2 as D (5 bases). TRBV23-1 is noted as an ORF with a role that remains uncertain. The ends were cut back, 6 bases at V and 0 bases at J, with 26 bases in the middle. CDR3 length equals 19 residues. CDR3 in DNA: TGCGCCAGCAGCCCTACGGGGTGGCTCCAGTTGAGGGACCAAGAGACCCAGTACTTC. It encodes CASSPTGWLQLRDQETQYF.

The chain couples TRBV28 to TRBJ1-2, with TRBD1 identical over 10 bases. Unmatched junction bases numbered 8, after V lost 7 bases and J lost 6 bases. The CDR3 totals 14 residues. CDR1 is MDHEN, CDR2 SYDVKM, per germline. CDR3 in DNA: TGTGCCAGCATCCCATGGGACAGGGGTGATGGCTACACCTTC. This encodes CASIPWDRGDGYTF.

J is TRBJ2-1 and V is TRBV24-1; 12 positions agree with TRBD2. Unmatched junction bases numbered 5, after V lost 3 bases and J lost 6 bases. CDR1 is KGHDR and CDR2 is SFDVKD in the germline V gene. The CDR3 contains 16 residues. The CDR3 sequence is CATSDRGLAGFNEQFF. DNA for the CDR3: TGTGCCACCAGTGATCGAGGACTAGCGGGATTCAATGAGCAGTTCTTC.

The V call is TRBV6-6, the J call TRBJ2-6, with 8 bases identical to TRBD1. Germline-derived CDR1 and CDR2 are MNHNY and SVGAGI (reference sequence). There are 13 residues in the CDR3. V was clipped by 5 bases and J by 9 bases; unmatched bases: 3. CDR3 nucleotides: TGTGCCAGCAGTACGGGACAGGTCAACGTCCTGACTTTC. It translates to CASSTGQVNVLTF.

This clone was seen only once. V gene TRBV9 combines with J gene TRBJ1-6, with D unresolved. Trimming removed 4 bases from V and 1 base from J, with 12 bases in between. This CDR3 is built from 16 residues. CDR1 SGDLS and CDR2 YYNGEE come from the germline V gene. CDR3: CASSHSVGSYNSPLHF. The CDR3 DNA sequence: TGTGCCAGCAGCCATTCTGTCGGGTCCTATAATTCACCCCTCCACTTT.

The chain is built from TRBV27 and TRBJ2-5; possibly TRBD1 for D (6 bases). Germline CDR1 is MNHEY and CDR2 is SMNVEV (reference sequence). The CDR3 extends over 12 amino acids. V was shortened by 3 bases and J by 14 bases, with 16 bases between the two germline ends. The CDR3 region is CASSFPQGKAYF. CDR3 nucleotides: TGTGCCAGCAGTTTCCCACAGGGAAAGGCCTACTTC.